The source of this TCR beta chain is a study of metastatic and nonmetastatic thyroid tumors. Study background: Across blood and tumor or nodule tissue, repertoires from malignant and benign thyroid patients were compared with one another. Study-level findings and limits: Across blood and tumor, TCR beta diversity in malignant thyroid tumors was reportedly significantly higher than in benign nodules.

In this sample, this clone turned up many times. No antigen is known for it. In the original workflow: In papillary thyroid cancer, a distant-metastasis classifier was built using CDR3 differences across clinicopathological groups. TCRdb re-processed the PCR reads through MiXCR. Here the V and J calls rest on TCRdb's processing, not on the authors' analysis. The data contain roughly 44,000 clones, approximately 24% of them singletons. V shed 8 bases and J shed 5 bases, with 11 bases lying between them. The CDR3 totals 12 residues. CDR1 SGHTA and CDR2 FQGNSA come from the germline V gene. No treatment of any kind had been given to any patient before thyroid surgery.

This chain uses TRBV7-2 with TRBJ2-3; TRBD2 is a possible D gene (5 bases). The origin of this receptor is a female donor with papillary thyroid cancer or a benign thyroid nodule (not recorded which). Some clones in this sample may be carry-over from other donors' samples. Sequencing used tumor tissue. CDR3 region: CASSRGVDTQYF. Written as DNA, the CDR3 is TGTGCCAGCTCTCGGGGAGTAGATACGCAGTATTTT.